Included here is one T cell receptor beta chain sequence, with context. Its antigen has not been determined. Within one base of it there is no much larger clone, and no base qualities were kept. Libraries were constructed by the immunoSEQ multiplex PCR assay. A mixture of 60 forward primers for TCR Vbeta segments and 13 reverse primers for TCR Jbeta segments was used in the multiplex PCR. A multiplex PCR assay on genomic DNA amplified the CDR3 region of rearranged TCR beta genes. On the Illumina HiSeq System, the amplified TCR beta libraries were sequenced as 87-base-pair reads. The study's processing was this. In a later analysis, around 80 million unique TCR beta chains were counted across the roughly 610 repertoires, and about 9.9 million of these chains were shared by at least two donors. To remove PCR and sequencing errors, raw reads were error-corrected and collapsed into unique sequences using a nearest-neighbor algorithm that merged closely related sequences. CDR3 sequences were aligned to IMGT reference sequences to assign V, D and J gene segments. Each retained sequence needed at least a six-nucleotide match to both a V gene segment and a J gene segment. A rearrangement counted as productive if the CDR3 had no stop codons and remained in frame with V and J, and every other rearrangement counted as non-productive. Following IMGT convention, CDR3 was defined as the stretch from the second conserved V-encoded cysteine to the conserved J-encoded phenylalanine. In an earlier analysis of approximately 590 of the donors, sequences lacking an unambiguous match to a single V gene segment were excluded. An earlier analysis of about 600 of the donors called V segments functional above 56.7% productive rearrangements and segregating when the between-donor standard deviation exceeded 5%. A statistical classification framework was developed to diagnose cytomegalovirus status using the catalog of TCR beta chain sequences. A later analysis assigned V and J genes by comparing TCR nucleotide sequences with IMGT/GENE-DB human TR gene sequences. Using the TCRdist pipeline, a later analysis assigned CDR3 sequences along with most-parsimonious VDJ recombination scenarios. A later analysis defined each TCR beta chain by its CDR3 amino acid sequence plus V-gene family, and excluded reads lacking a unique V-gene family. In a later analysis, nearly 600 highly shared, low-generation-probability nucleotide sequences were removed to address suspected cross-contamination and a sequencing artifact. For each public chain, a later analysis derived a clonal expansion index from normalized ranks of inferred template counts within each repertoire. In a later analysis, generation probabilities were computed using a VDJ recombination model fitted to out-of-frame rearrangements, and the results were checked against IGoR. A later analysis scored TCR-TCR, TCR-HLA and TCR-CMV co-occurrence with hypergeometric tests, applying a repertoire-size bias correction to TCR pairs. A later analysis estimated false discovery rates by permuting HLA or CMV assignments 20 times. In a later analysis, co-occurring TCRs were grouped using DBSCAN, with TCRdist sequence similarity added in when clustering inside HLA-allele-positive subsets. Repertoires with fewer than 30,000 or more than 120,000 public chains were left out of co-occurrence clustering, as were four to six repertoires with anomalous nucleotide sharing. Drawn from immuneACCESS, this table holds only the in-frame rearrangements with V and J called that TCRdb kept. Clones are partly lost; checked studies trace under half to an unresolved V gene and leave the rest unexplained. V, J and clone size are taken as reported in that table, and D and trimming were inferred from the DNA itself. This sample gives roughly 56,000 clones in total; around 87% of them show up just once. The top ten clones comprise about 1.5% of the sample.

The cohort comprised 666 healthy bone marrow donors. All cohort members were sampled while nominally healthy, although unrecorded immune exposures were likely present. The donor was CMV seronegative and was included in the group of several hundred seronegative cohort members. A peripheral blood sample was provided by each donor, and peripheral blood mononuclear cells were used for TCR beta sequencing. The Qiagen DNeasy Blood Extraction Kit was used to extract genomic DNA from the blood cell samples. The data originate from a study of cytomegalovirus exposure and HLA in healthy donors (dated by TCRdb to 2016 to 2017). With regard to the full study: In an earlier analysis of approximately 640 of the donors, roughly 300 Gb of sequence data and 117 million unique TCR beta sequences from roughly 180 million T cells were reported. Roughly 300 gigabases of sequencing data and approximately 92 million unique TCR sequences made up an early release that covered nearly 650 HLA-typed donors. An earlier analysis of a few hundred of the donors applied high-throughput TCR beta sequencing to assess whether each TCR beta V gene segment acted as functional or pseudogenic. The genetic ancestry cluster associated with self-reported Caucasian donors included over 80% of the roughly 380 genotyped donors. The study used immunosequencing to profile the T cell repertoires of some 600 subjects and linked those repertoires to cytomegalovirus serostatus. Roughly 5 DR-DQ haplotypes were handled as single units for association and clustering because linkage in the cohort was strong. A later genetic analysis took genome-wide SNP genotypes for 398 of the 666 donors and used that subset as a discovery cohort. Across 300 to 500 genotyped donors of the cohort, an average of approximately 200,000 unique TCR beta nucleotide sequences per donor were sequenced, and roughly 20% of those sequences were non-productive. The study was designed to test whether signatures of past pathogen exposure could be identified by cataloging public T cell receptors. Alongside the repertoire data, information on donor age, sex, ethnicity and CMV serostatus was compiled. HLA typing included class I and class II loci at four-digit resolution. Typing coverage varied by locus: roughly 620-640 donors for A, B, C, DRB1 and DQB1; about 520 for DQA1; approximately 610 for DPA1; approximately 490 for DPB1. To study patterns of TCR occurrence, a later analysis re-analyzed previously published TCR beta repertoires from 500 to 850 donors and added high-resolution HLA genotyping. Rather than using new phenotypic data, the later analysis identified candidate immune exposures from TCR beta sequences and from how often those sequences occurred across donors. To predict cytomegalovirus infection status, the study combined high-throughput TCR immunosequencing, statistical association of individual TCRs with disease status, and machine learning. All discovery cohort repertoires had been generated on a single sequencing platform. Along with the 666-subject first cohort, a separate validation cohort of over a hundred different subjects was used. What the authors observed across the whole study: Three of the identified cytomegalovirus-associated TCR beta chains were confirmed in vitro to be specific for cytomegalovirus antigens. The earlier analysis of around 600 of the donors excluded around 17 rarely observed V segments, including chromosome 9 orphons, because counts were too low. According to a later analysis, TCR association rates differed among HLA loci, with DRB1 alleles showing the most associated TCRs and HLA-C alleles showing the fewest. HLA typing was unavailable for some donors at each locus, so association tests used only the typed subset. In a later analysis, about 17,000 TCR beta sequences were associated with specific HLA alleles at a false discovery rate of 0.05. Compared with equally common non-associated chains, HLA-associated TCR beta chains in a later analysis were more clonally expanded and had lower generation probabilities. An association between a missense DCLRE1C variant and V-gene and J-gene trimming of TCR beta chains was found in a later genetic analysis and replicated in an independent cohort. Some IMGT-functional V segments, including TRBV6-2 and TRBV6-3, could not be distinguished by the 87-base-pair reads and were therefore excluded. Only TCR beta chains were sequenced in this cohort, and the absence of alpha or paired-chain data limited detectable features. Sequencing depth was assumed to be roughly uniform across donors in the presence/absence analyses, though that assumption may not hold. Assigning TCR associations to individual alleles was difficult when HLA alleles, especially DR and DQ, strongly co-occurred. For the cohort, immune exposure information was limited to CMV serostatus. A further reported finding was that TCR beta sequences accurately predicted the HLA-A and HLA-B alleles for most subjects in the first cohort. A cluster of highly shared sequence variants was judged likely to be a technical artifact of the sequencing pipeline. In a later genetic analysis, fewer N-insertions in productive TCRs were reported among donors in an Asian-associated ancestry cluster than the approximately 670-donor mean. Most CMV-associated TCR beta chains appeared to be HLA-restricted in a later analysis, and the HLA associations seemed to be driven largely by CMV exposure. In both the original and validation cohorts, the classifier was reported to diagnose cytomegalovirus status with high specificity and sensitivity. In an earlier analysis of some 640 of the donors, most TCR beta V segments were observed in productive rearrangements about 90% or about 30% of the time, broadly matching IMGT annotations. Linkage disequilibrium might explain the correlated functional status among segregating V segments, but an unknown experimental factor could not be ruled out. In the study, some 160 TCR beta chains were listed as associated with cytomegalovirus. Several of the top co-occurrence clusters appeared to be linked to parvovirus B19, influenza, CMV and Epstein-Barr virus, according to a later analysis. Across donors, most TCR sequences were observed very rarely, whereas some public TCRs were present in many individuals. The authors suggested that the approach could potentially be generalized to other disease states and immunological phenotypes.

From the cysteine through the phenylalanine, the CDR3 covers 15 amino acids. The sequence is cut down to CDR3 DNA, 45 bases in frame from base 1. The germline V gene sets CDR1 to MNHEY and CDR2 to SVGAGI. Compared with germline, V lacks 8 bases and J lacks 7 bases; bases without a gene match: 13. Sequenced material: PBMCs. The chain employs TRBV6-5 and TRBJ2-1; 8 bases in the middle match TRBD2. The sequence derives from a man aged 18 to 30 in good health and CMV-seronegative. The CDR3 protein: CASGTGGGASNEQFF. The nucleotide sequence reads as follows: TGTGCCAGCGGTACGGGGGGGGGCGCATCAAATGAGCAGTTCTTC.